Each of the 15 T cell receptor beta chains below was sequenced from the same sample in a study of T cell responses to AZD1222 COVID-19 vaccine. The table came from immunoSEQ multiplex PCR; TCRdb's copy has only in-frame clones and leaves some out. Among more than 150,000 clones, less than 90% were seen once, and the ten largest hold 5.5% to 7%. The source was peripheral blood, collected after recovery from COVID-19. The origin of the receptors is an adult who had recovered from COVID-19.

Here the CDR3 reads CASSLVGVNTGELFF. The CDR3 coding sequence is TGTGCCAGCAGCTTGGTAGGAGTTAACACCGGGGAGCTGTTTTTT. This rearrangement joins TRBV7-9 to TRBJ2-2; D is unclear. CDR1 is SEHNR, CDR2 FQNEAQ, per germline (reference sequence). The CDR3 has 15 residues. V was pared by 3 bases and J by 2 bases, with 10 bases between.

The chain employs TRBV5-1 and TRBJ2-3, with unresolved D. CDR3 length: 15 residues. Germline V CDR1 and CDR2: SGHRS, YFSETQ. The V end lost 0 bases, the J end lost 1 base, and 9 bases lay between the germline ends. CDR3 in DNA: TGCGCCAGCAGCTTGGCTAGTGTGGGCACAGATACGCAGTATTTT. The encoded protein is CASSLASVGTDTQYF.

The chain is built from TRBV6-5 and TRBJ2-7, with 11 positions matching TRBD2. This CDR3 comprises 15 residues. Germline V lookup: CDR1 MNHEY, CDR2 SVGAGI. V dropped 4 bases and J dropped 3; count of bases not matched to a gene: 5. Here the CDR3 DNA reads TGTGCCAGCAGTTCACTAGCGGGGGCCCTCTACGAGCAGTACTTC. Residues: CASSSLAGALYEQYF.

The chain's CDR3 is CASSNPQGADEKLFF. CDR3 DNA sequence: TGTGCCAGCAGCAACCCACAGGGGGCGGATGAAAAACTGTTTTTT. The V gene is TRBV9, the J gene TRBJ1-4; the match to TRBD1 covers 9 bases. The germline V gene has CDR1 SGDLS and CDR2 YYNGEE. The CDR3 totals 15 residues. V was pared by 4 bases and J by 6 bases, with 7 bases of the junction left unmatched.

V gene TRBV5-1 combines with J gene TRBJ1-1; possible D gene TRBD1, 5 bases. Germline values: CDR1 SGHRS, CDR2 YFSETQ. Trimming shortened V by 0 bases and J by 7 bases, and 10 bases separated the two germline ends. The CDR3 runs 13 residues. The CDR3 coding sequence is TGCGCCAGCAGCTTGGCTGGACACCTTGAAGCTTTCTTT. Its protein is CASSLAGHLEAFF.

The chain has TRBV18 and TRBJ1-2; 7 nucleotides match TRBD1. The CDR3 loop spans 14 amino acids. Germline lookup yields CDR1 KGHSH and CDR2 LQKENI. V lost 4 bases to trimming and J lost 4 bases; unmatched junction nucleotides: 6. The CDR3 DNA follows: TGTGCCAGCTCACTAGGGGGCGCGGGCTATGGCTACACCTTC. This gives the protein CASSLGGAGYGYTF. The full variable domain, completed using reference TRBV18 and TRBJ1-2, is NAGVMQNPRHLVRRRGQEARLRCSPMKGHSHVYWYRQLPEEGLKFMVYLQKENIIDESGMPKERFSAEFPKEGPSILRIQQVVRGDSAAYFCASSLGGAGYGYTFGSGTRLTVV.

This sequence joins TRBV19 and TRBJ2-3; TRBD1 agrees at 10 bases. Germline CDR1 LNHDA, CDR2 SQIVND (reference sequence). With V trimmed by 1 base and J by 5 bases, 6 bases remained unmatched. The CDR3 length is 16 residues. The CDR3 sequence is CASSIAGTGVRDTQYF. CDR3 nucleotides: TGTGCCAGTAGTATAGCGGGGACAGGGGTAAGAGATACGCAGTATTTT.

The chain couples TRBV7-3 to TRBJ2-3; the D gene is possibly TRBD2 (5 bases). This CDR3 region has 14 residues. Germline V gene sequence: CDR1 SGHTA, CDR2 FQGTGA. Trimming shortened V by 5 bases and J by 1 base, and 10 bases separated the two germline ends. The CDR3 region is CASSKIGGTDTQYF. In DNA form, the CDR3 reads TGTGCCAGCAGCAAAATCGGGGGCACAGATACGCAGTATTTT.

The chain links TRBV11-2 to TRBJ2-7; 8 bases fit TRBD1. The CDR3 sequence is 17 residues long. Losses at the gene ends were 5 bases for V and 3 bases for J; bases not matched to a gene: 15. Germline CDR1 and CDR2: SGHAT and FQNNGV. CDR3 region: CASSRLIGGQEGYEQYF. CDR3 in DNA: TGTGCCAGCAGCCGACTAATTGGGGGACAGGAGGGCTACGAGCAGTACTTC.

The chain carries TRBV2 and TRBJ2-3; 10 bases are shared with TRBD1. The CDR3 has 15 residues. Germline assignment: CDR1 SNHLY and CDR2 FYNNEI. The junction had 2 bases not matched to a gene; V was cut back by 5 bases and J by 0 bases. In DNA, the CDR3 is TGTGCCAGCAGTAGGACAGGGGGGAGCACAGATACGCAGTATTTT. Translated, it gives CASSRTGGSTDTQYF. The whole variable domain, filled in from reference TRBV2 and TRBJ2-3, reads EPEVTQTPSHQVTQMGQEVILRCVPISNHLYFYWYRQILGQKVEFLVSFYNNEISEKSEIFDDQFSVERPDGSNFTLKIRSTKLEDSAMYFCASSRTGGSTDTQYFGPGTRLTVL.

The rearrangement joins TRBV7-2 to TRBJ2-5; 7 nucleotides match TRBD2. The CDR3 runs 15 residues. The V segment lost 5 bases and the J segment 5 bases; nucleotides outside the gene matches: 11. Germline values: CDR1 SGHTA, CDR2 FQGNSA. Here the CDR3 DNA reads TGTGCCAGCAGCCTTGGGCGGGGGACCCAGGAGACCCAGTACTTC. Translated, it gives CASSLGRGTQETQYF.

The chain couples TRBV14 to TRBJ2-7; D unresolved. This CDR3 spans 15 amino acids. The germline V gene encodes CDR1 SGHDN and CDR2 FVKESK. The ends were cut back, 0 bases at V and 4 bases at J, with 13 bases in the middle. CDR3: CASSQDVGLSYEQYF. The CDR3 DNA is TGTGCCAGCAGCCAAGATGTGGGATTATCGTACGAGCAGTACTTC. Full variable domain (outside the CDR3, taken from reference TRBV14 and TRBJ2-7): EAGVTQFPSHSVIEKGQTVTLRCDPISGHDNLYWYRRVMGKEIKFLLHFVKESKQDESGMPNNRFLAERTGGTYSTLKVQPAELEDSGVYFCASSQDVGLSYEQYFGPGTRLTVT.

V is TRBV29-1 and J is TRBJ1-2, with TRBD1 matching 11 bases. Germline assignment: CDR1 SQVTM and CDR2 ANQGSEA. V gave up 5 bases and J gave up 6 bases; unmatched junction bases: 5. This CDR3 has 13 amino acids. The CDR3 is CSVSPGQGDGYTF. In DNA form, the CDR3 reads TGCAGCGTTTCACCGGGACAGGGGGATGGCTACACCTTC.

In its sample, this clone was seen once. This sequence joins TRBV3-1 (or the pseudogene TRBV3-2) and TRBJ1-2; a weak D match, TRBD1 (5 bases). The length of the CDR3 is 14 residues. Per germline, CDR1 LGHDT and CDR2 YNNKEL (reference sequence). V dropped 2 bases and J dropped 4 bases, with 11 bases sitting between them. As DNA, the CDR3 is TGTGCCAGCAGCCAATACGTGGGGGGCTATGGCTACACCTTC. Encoded protein: CASSQYVGGYGYTF.

The rearrangement links TRBV5-4 to TRBJ1-2; D is possibly TRBD1 (6 bases). V lost 0 bases to trimming and J lost 5 bases, with 11 bases between them. This CDR3 has 14 residues. Germline V gene sequence: CDR1 SGHNT, CDR2 YYREEE (reference sequence). The CDR3 DNA is TGTGCCAGCAGCTTGGAGGGGGTAGGTTATGGCTACACCTTC. Translating it yields CASSLEGVGYGYTF.